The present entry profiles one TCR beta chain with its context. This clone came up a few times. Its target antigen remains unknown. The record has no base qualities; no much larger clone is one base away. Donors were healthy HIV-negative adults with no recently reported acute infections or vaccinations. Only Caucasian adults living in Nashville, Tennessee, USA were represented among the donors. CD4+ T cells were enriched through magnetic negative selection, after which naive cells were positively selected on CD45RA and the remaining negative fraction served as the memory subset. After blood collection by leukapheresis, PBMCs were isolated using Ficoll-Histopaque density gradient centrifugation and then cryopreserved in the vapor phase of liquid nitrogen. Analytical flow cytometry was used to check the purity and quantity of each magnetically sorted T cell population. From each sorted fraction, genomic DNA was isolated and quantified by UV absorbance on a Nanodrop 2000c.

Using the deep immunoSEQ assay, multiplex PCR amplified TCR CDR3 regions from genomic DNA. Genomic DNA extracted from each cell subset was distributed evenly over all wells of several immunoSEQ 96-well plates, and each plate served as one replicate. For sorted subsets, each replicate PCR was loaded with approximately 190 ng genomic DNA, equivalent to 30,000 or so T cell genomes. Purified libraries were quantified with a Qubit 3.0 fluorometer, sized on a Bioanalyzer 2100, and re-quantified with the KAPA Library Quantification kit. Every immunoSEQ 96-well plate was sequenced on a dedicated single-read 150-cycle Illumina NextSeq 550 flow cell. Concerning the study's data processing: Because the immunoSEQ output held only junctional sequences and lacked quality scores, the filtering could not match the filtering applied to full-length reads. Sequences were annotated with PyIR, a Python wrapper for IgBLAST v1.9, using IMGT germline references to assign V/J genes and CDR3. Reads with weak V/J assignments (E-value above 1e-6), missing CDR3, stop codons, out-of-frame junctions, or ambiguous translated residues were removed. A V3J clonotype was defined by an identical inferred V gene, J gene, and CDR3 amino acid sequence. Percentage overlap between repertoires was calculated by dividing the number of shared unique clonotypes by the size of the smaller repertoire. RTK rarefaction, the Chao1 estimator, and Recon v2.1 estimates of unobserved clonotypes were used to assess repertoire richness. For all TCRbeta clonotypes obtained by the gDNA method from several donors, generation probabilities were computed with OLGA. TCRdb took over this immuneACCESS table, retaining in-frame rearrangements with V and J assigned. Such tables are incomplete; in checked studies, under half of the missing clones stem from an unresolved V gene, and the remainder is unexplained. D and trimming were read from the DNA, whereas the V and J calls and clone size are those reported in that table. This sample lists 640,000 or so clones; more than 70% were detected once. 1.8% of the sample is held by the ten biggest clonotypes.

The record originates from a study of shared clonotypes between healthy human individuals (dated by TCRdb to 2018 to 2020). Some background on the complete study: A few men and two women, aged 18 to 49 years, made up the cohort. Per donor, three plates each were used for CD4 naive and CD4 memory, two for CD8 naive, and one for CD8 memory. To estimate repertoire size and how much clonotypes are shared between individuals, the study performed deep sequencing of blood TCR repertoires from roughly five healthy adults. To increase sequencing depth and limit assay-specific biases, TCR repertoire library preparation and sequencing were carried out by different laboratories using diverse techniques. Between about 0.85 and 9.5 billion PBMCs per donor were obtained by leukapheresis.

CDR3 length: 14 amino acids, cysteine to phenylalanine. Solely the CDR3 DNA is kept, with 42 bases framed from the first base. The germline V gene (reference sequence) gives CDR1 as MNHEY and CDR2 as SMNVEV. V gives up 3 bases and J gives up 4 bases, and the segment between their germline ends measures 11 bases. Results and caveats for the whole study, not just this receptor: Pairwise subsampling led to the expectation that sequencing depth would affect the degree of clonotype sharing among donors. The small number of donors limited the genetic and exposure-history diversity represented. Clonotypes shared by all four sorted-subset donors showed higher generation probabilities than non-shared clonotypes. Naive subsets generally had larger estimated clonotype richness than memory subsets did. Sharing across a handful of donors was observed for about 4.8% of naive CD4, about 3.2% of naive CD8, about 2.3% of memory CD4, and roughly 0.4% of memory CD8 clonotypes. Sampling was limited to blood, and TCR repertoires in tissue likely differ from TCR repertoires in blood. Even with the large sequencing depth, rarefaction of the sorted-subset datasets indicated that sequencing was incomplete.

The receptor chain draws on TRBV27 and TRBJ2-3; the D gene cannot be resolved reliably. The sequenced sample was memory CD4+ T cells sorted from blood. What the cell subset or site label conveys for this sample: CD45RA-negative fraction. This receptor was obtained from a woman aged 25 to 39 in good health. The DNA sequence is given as TGTGCCAGCAGTTTGCGTAGGGTGGCAGATACGCAGTATTTT. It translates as CASSLRRVADTQYF.